Below, 8 T cell receptor beta chains from the same sample are listed, as sequenced in a study of OX40 agonist ivuxolimab in advanced cancers. This table comes from immunoSEQ multiplex PCR, and its TCRdb copy is limited to in-frame clones, with some not included. The data contain 40,000 to 60,000 clones, 85% to 90% of them singletons. The material sequenced was CD4+ or CD8+ T cells sorted from blood, taken in a trial of the OX40 agonist ivuxolimab. The receptors were gathered from an adult with an advanced solid tumor such as melanoma, head and neck, liver or kidney cancer.

The V gene is TRBV11-2, the J gene TRBJ1-1; no firm D call. This CDR3 is built from 13 residues. Germline V gives CDR1 SGHAT, CDR2 FQNNGV. The germline V and J ends were trimmed by 0 bases and 11 bases, with 13 bases remaining between them. CDR3 DNA sequence: TGTGCCAGCAGCTTAGATCGAGAGGTTCCCGCTTTCTTT. This gives the protein CASSLDREVPAFF.

This chain connects TRBV6-1 to TRBJ1-5, with 10 bases that match TRBD1. The trim removed 3 bases at V and 1 base at J, leaving 3 bases unmatched. Per germline, CDR1 MNHNS and CDR2 SASEGT. This CDR3 has 16 residues. CDR3 protein: CASSDRTGGSNQPQHF. The CDR3 DNA reads TGTGCCAGCAGTGATAGGACAGGGGGAAGCAATCAGCCCCAGCATTTT.

The chain couples TRBV4-3 to TRBJ2-2, with TRBD1 as a possible D gene (5 bases). Trimming took 1 base from V and 4 from J, leaving 7 bases between them. CDR3 length: 14 amino acids. The germline gives CDR1 LGHNA, CDR2 YSLEER. In DNA form, the CDR3 reads TGCGCCAGCAGCCAAGGGGGCTTCACCGGGGAGCTGTTTTTT. It translates to CASSQGGFTGELFF.

The chain couples TRBV4-2 to TRBJ1-1; 8 bases align to TRBD1. Germline CDR1 is LGHNA and CDR2 is YNFKEQ. Trimming took 4 bases from V and 7 from J; bases not matched to a gene: 5. This CDR3 has 13 residues. The DNA of the CDR3 is TGTGCCAGCAGCCGAACGACAGGGGTTGAAGCTTTCTTT. Protein: CASSRTTGVEAFF.

V gene TRBV18 combines with J gene TRBJ2-3; D unresolved. Trimming cost V 3 bases and J 5 bases, with 6 bases left between them. The V gene's germline CDR1 is KGHSH and CDR2 LQKENI. This CDR3 region has 12 residues. Written as DNA, the CDR3 is TGTGCCAGCTCACCGGCCGTAGATACGCAGTATTTT. It is translated as CASSPAVDTQYF.

The chain uses TRBV19 and TRBJ2-6; the match to TRBD1 covers 7 bases. This CDR3 has 15 amino acids. The V gene end was trimmed by 7 bases and the J gene end by 1 base; junction bases not matched to a gene: 4. CDR1 is LNHDA and CDR2 is SQIVND in the germline V gene (reference sequence). The CDR3 DNA reads as TGTGCCAGTATAGGGGGCCAGTCTGGGGCCAACGTCCTGACTTTC. This gives the protein CASIGGQSGANVLTF.

The J gene is TRBJ2-1, the V gene TRBV15, with 10 positions matching TRBD2. CDR1 LNHNV and CDR2 YYDKDF come from the germline V gene (reference sequence). Trimming cost V 5 bases and J 2 bases; bases outside gene matches: 6. CDR3 length: 16 amino acids. The CDR3 loop reads CATSRFLAGAYNEQFF. The CDR3, as DNA: TGTGCCACCAGCCGATTTCTAGCGGGGGCCTACAATGAGCAGTTCTTC.

The chain carries TRBV27 and TRBJ2-6; no reliable D call. The CDR3 loop spans 14 amino acids. Trimming stripped 7 bases from V and 0 bases from J, with 7 bases between. In germline, CDR1 is MNHEY, CDR2 SMNVEV (reference sequence). The CDR3 nucleotides are TGTGCCAGCAAACTTCGCTCTGGGGCCAACGTCCTGACTTTC. Protein: CASKLRSGANVLTF.